The 13 T cell receptor beta chains listed next were all sequenced from one sample in a study of cytomegalovirus exposure and HLA in healthy donors. The PCR was carried out with 60 Vbeta primers and 13 Jbeta primers. Clones were sequenced by immunoSEQ multiplex PCR, and TCRdb holds only the in-frame ones, with some missing. This repertoire shows 150,000 to 250,000 clones, about four fifths found once; its top ten account for about 1.4%. Input material: PBMCs. The source is a girl aged 5 to 17 in good health and CMV-seropositive.

This rearrangement joins TRBV5-1 to TRBJ2-5, with TRBD1 matching over 8 bases. The CDR3 runs to 15 residues. With V trimmed by 3 bases and J by 3 bases, 7 bases remained unmatched. Per germline, CDR1 SGHRS and CDR2 YFSETQ. This CDR3 is CASSSSDRVKETQYF. The CDR3 coding sequence is TGCGCCAGCAGCTCCTCGGACAGGGTGAAAGAGACCCAGTACTTC.

The V and J genes are TRBV29-1 and TRBJ2-3, with TRBD2 matching over 8 bases. Germline V CDR1 and CDR2: SQVTM, ANQGSEA. The CDR3 consists of 13 residues. Trimming cost V 7 bases and J 1 base; bases outside gene matches: 4. The CDR3 reads CSALGGGTDTQYF. The CDR3, as DNA: TGCAGCGCCCTCGGGGGGGGCACAGATACGCAGTATTTT.

The chain employs TRBV4-3 and TRBJ2-1, with TRBD2 matching 10 bases. Germline trimming cut 0 bases from V and 9 bases from J; bases unmatched to any gene: 8. This CDR3 is built from 16 residues. Germline V gives CDR1 LGHNA, CDR2 YSLEER. The CDR3 nucleotides are TGCGCCAGCAGCCAAGATCAGGCTAGCGGGGGCCTTGAGCAGTTCTTC. Amino acids: CASSQDQASGGLEQFF.

This clone has more than one count but fewer than ten. CDR3 loop: CASSQVTATDEAFF. Written as DNA, the CDR3 is TGCGCCAGCAGCCAAGTCACAGCGACAGATGAAGCTTTCTTT. The chain uses TRBV4-1 and TRBJ1-1, with D possibly TRBD1 on 5 matching bases. Germline values: CDR1 MGHRA, CDR2 YSYEKL. Trimming took off 1 base at V and 7 bases at J, with 13 bases between the two ends. The CDR3 consists of 14 residues.

The chain couples TRBV4-1 to TRBJ1-6, with 7 bases fitting TRBD1. This CDR3 contains 15 residues. Germline CDR1 is MGHRA and CDR2 is YSYEKL. J gave up 7 bases and V 4 bases, and 7 bases lay outside the gene matches. CDR3 amino acids: CASSRRGDDNSPLHF. The DNA for the CDR3 is TGCGCCAGCAGCCGCAGGGGGGACGACAATTCACCCCTCCACTTT.

The chain employs TRBV27 and TRBJ2-7; the match to TRBD1 covers 7 bases. Losses at the gene ends were 5 bases for V and 2 bases for J; bases not matched to a gene: 6. This CDR3 spans 14 amino acids. Per the germline V gene, CDR1 is MNHEY and CDR2 is SMNVEV (reference sequence). The CDR3 region is CASSLAGTAYEQYF. As DNA, the CDR3 is TGTGCCAGCAGTCTGGCCGGGACAGCCTACGAGCAGTACTTC.

The chain uses TRBV5-5 and TRBJ2-7, with TRBD2 matching 9 bases. The V segment lost 0 bases and the J segment 0 bases; nucleotides outside the gene matches: 7. The CDR3 loop spans 17 amino acids. The germline V gene has CDR1 SGHKS and CDR2 YYEKEE (reference sequence). Here the CDR3 DNA reads TGTGCCAGCAGCTTGGTTAGCGGGGGCCCCTCCTCCTACGAGCAGTACTTC. This encodes CASSLVSGGPSSYEQYF.

The V gene is TRBV20-1, the J gene TRBJ1-2; D is unclear. This CDR3 contains 11 residues. Deletions cut 6 bases from V and 4 bases from J, with 9 bases between. CDR1 DFQATT and CDR2 SNEGSKA come from the germline V gene (reference sequence). The CDR3 region is CSAFSRYGYTF. Here the CDR3 DNA reads TGCAGTGCATTTTCCCGCTATGGCTACACCTTC.

The genes are TRBV7-6 and TRBJ1-3; no definite D call. This CDR3 region has 12 residues. Between the trimmed V and J ends, which lost 4 bases and 5 bases, there was a span of 6 bases. Germline CDR1 SGHVS, CDR2 FNYEAQ. Here the CDR3 reads CASSYDRNTIYF. The CDR3 DNA is TGTGCCAGCAGCTACGACAGAAACACCATATATTTT.

This clone was counted once. The chain carries TRBV29-1 and TRBJ2-5; 10 bases are a match to TRBD1. V lost 3 bases and J lost 5; bases outside the gene matches: 9. This CDR3 region has 15 residues. The germline gives CDR1 SQVTM, CDR2 ANQGSEA. CDR3 coding DNA: TGCAGCGTTGATGGGACAGGGGAAGTCCGTGAGACCCAGTACTTC. Residues: CSVDGTGEVRETQYF. Full variable domain (outside the CDR3, taken from reference TRBV29-1 and TRBJ2-5): SAVISQKPSRDICQRGTSLTIQCQVDSQVTMMFWYRQQPGQSLTLIATANQGSEATYESGFVIDKFPISRPNLTFSTLTVSNMSPEDSSIYLCSVDGTGEVRETQYFGPGTRLLVL.

The table lists this clone with a count of one. This sequence joins TRBV18 and TRBJ2-7; D uncertain. The germline CDR1 and CDR2 sequences are KGHSH and LQKENI. CDR3 length equals 14 residues. V lost 3 bases and J 3 bases, leaving 12 bases between the germline ends. The CDR3 sequence: CASSPSLESYEQYF. CDR3 nucleotide sequence: TGTGCCAGCTCACCTAGTCTAGAGAGCTACGAGCAGTACTTC. The variable domain in full, completed from reference TRBV18 and TRBJ2-7, reads NAGVMQNPRHLVRRRGQEARLRCSPMKGHSHVYWYRQLPEEGLKFMVYLQKENIIDESGMPKERFSAEFPKEGPSILRIQQVVRGDSAAYFCASSPSLESYEQYFGPGTRLTVT.

J is TRBJ1-2 and V is TRBV12-5, with a tentative D call TRBD1 (6 bases). The CDR3 runs 14 residues. Germline V gene lookup returns CDR1 LGHNT and CDR2 FRNRAP. Trimming cost V 7 bases and J 8 bases, with 20 bases left between them. CDR3 DNA sequence: TGTGCTAGTGTCCAGGGGCCTAACCTTGTAGGCTACACCTTC. It is translated as CASVQGPNLVGYTF.

The chain uses TRBV5-1 and TRBJ2-5; TRBD1 matches 10 bases. Judging by the DNA end, TRBJ2-7 fits better; the J call may be wrong. This CDR3 region has 17 residues. The germline V gene encodes CDR1 SGHRS and CDR2 YFSETQ. CDR3 loop: CASSLADSGQGGIEQYF. As DNA, the CDR3 is TGCGCCAGCAGCTTGGCCGACTCCGGACAGGGGGGGATCGAGCAGTACTTC.